Presented here are 26 T cell receptor beta chains from one specimen sequenced in a study of shared clonotypes between healthy human individuals. Generated by immunoSEQ multiplex PCR, the TCRdb table keeps only in-frame clones and is missing some. The sample has approximately 1,500,000 clones, 95% to 97% seen once. The sequencing sample was made of naive CD4+ T cells sorted from blood. Subset noted: CD45RA+ positively selected. These receptors were taken from a man under 40 in good health.

This clone was detected once. Here the CDR3 reads CANLDRPSYEQYF. CDR3 nucleotide sequence: TGTGCCAACTTAGACAGACCATCCTACGAGCAGTACTTC. The J gene is TRBJ2-7, the V gene TRBV2; D might be TRBD1 (5 bases). V lost 10 bases and J 1 base, leaving 14 bases between the germline ends. Germline lookup yields CDR1 SNHLY and CDR2 FYNNEI. The CDR3 covers 13 residues.

The V gene is TRBV11-3, the J gene TRBJ2-1; TRBD2 matches 7 bases. The CDR3 totals 15 residues. J lost 7 bases, V lost 3 bases, and 9 bases had no gene match. Germline V gives CDR1 SGHNT, CDR2 YENEEA. CDR3 bases: TGTGCCAGCAGCTTGGGCGGGAGTGATCAAAATGAGCAGTTCTTC. Amino acids: CASSLGGSDQNEQFF. Full variable domain (missing parts from reference TRBV11-3 and TRBJ2-1): EAGVVQSPRYKIIEKKQPVAFWCNPISGHNTLYWYLQNLGQGPELLIRYENEEAVDDSQLPKDRFSAERLKGVDSTLKIQPAELGDSAVYLCASSLGGSDQNEQFFGPGTRLTVL.

The chain couples TRBV7-2 to TRBJ2-7, with 9 nucleotides matching TRBD2. This CDR3 comprises 16 residues. CDR1 and CDR2 (germline): SGHTA, FQGNSA. V was pared by 2 bases and J by 3 bases, with 8 bases of the junction left unmatched. This CDR3 reads CASSLLAGGSLYEQYF. CDR3 in DNA: TGTGCCAGCAGCTTACTGGCGGGAGGGTCCCTCTACGAGCAGTACTTC.

The chain has TRBV6-5 and TRBJ1-1; D may be TRBD1 (6 bases). The ends were cut back, 5 bases at V and 4 bases at J, with 14 bases in the middle. The CDR3 has 14 residues. Germline V gene lookup returns CDR1 MNHEY and CDR2 SVGAGI. CDR3 sequence: CASSRTQGFTEAFF. DNA for the CDR3: TGTGCCAGCAGTCGCACACAGGGTTTCACTGAAGCTTTCTTT.

Regarding this clone: Other DNA sequences in the sample encode the same CDR3. This chain uses TRBV9 with TRBJ2-7; D possibly corresponds to TRBD2 (5 bases). Between the trimmed V and J ends, which lost 0 bases and 4 bases, there was a span of 11 bases. CDR1 and CDR2 from the germline V gene are SGDLS and YYNGEE. The CDR3 consists of 14 residues. CDR3 amino acids: CASSVGAGGYEQYF. In DNA, the CDR3 is TGTGCCAGCAGCGTAGGGGCGGGTGGGTACGAGCAGTACTTC.

This chain links TRBV10-2 with TRBJ2-7; D might be TRBD1 (5 bases). Trimming left V 5 bases short and J 6 bases short, with 20 bases between. CDR1 WSHSY and CDR2 SAAADI come from the germline V gene. This CDR3 comprises 15 residues. The CDR3 nucleotides are TGCGCCAGCAGTCAAGCCTCAGGGCCCTCTGGCGAGCAGTACTTC. It translates to CASSQASGPSGEQYF.

The chain joins TRBV5-1 to TRBJ2-1; no reliable D call. The V end lost 4 bases, the J end lost 5 bases, and 13 bases lay between the germline ends. The CDR3 runs 14 residues. Germline V CDR1 and CDR2: SGHRS, YFSETQ. The CDR3 loop reads CASSPRRQNNEQFF. As DNA, the CDR3 is TGCGCCAGCAGCCCCCGAAGGCAAAACAATGAGCAGTTCTTC.

The gene calls are TRBV19 and TRBJ2-3; weak D call: TRBD2 (5 bases). This CDR3 comprises 15 residues. Trimming took off 0 bases at V and 8 bases at J, with 15 bases between the two ends. Germline V gene sequence: CDR1 LNHDA, CDR2 SQIVND (reference sequence). CDR3 bases: TGTGCCAGTAGTATAGATCAAGTGGGGAGCGGTACGCAGTATTTT. Translated, it gives CASSIDQVGSGTQYF.

The chain couples TRBV25-1 to TRBJ2-7; weak D call: TRBD1 (6 bases). This CDR3 has 13 amino acids. The V gene lost 3 bases and the J gene lost 3 bases, with 9 bases spanning the gap. Germline V gene sequence: CDR1 MGHDK, CDR2 SYGVNS. The CDR3 sequence is CASSEGHIYEQYF. In nucleotides, the CDR3 is TGTGCCAGCAGTGAGGGACACATCTACGAGCAGTACTTC.

The table lists this clone with a count of one. The chain is built from TRBV9 and TRBJ2-1, with TRBD1 matching over 9 bases. CDR1 is SGDLS and CDR2 is YYNGEE in the germline V gene. The CDR3 is 16 amino acids. Unmatched junction bases numbered 6, after V lost 3 bases and J lost 2 bases. This CDR3 reads CASSEADRGPYNEQFF. As DNA, the CDR3 is TGTGCCAGCAGCGAGGCGGACAGGGGCCCCTACAATGAGCAGTTCTTC. The full variable domain, its missing parts supplied by reference TRBV9 and TRBJ2-1, is DSGVTQTPKHLITATGQRVTLRCSPRSGDLSVYWYQQSLDQGLQFLIQYYNGEERAKGNILERFSAQQFPDLHSELNLSSLELGDSALYFCASSEADRGPYNEQFFGPGTRLTVL.

The gene calls are TRBV5-1 and TRBJ2-7; 7 positions agree with TRBD1. The junction had 6 bases not matched to a gene; V was cut back by 3 bases and J by 0 bases. This CDR3 has 15 residues. Germline values: CDR1 SGHRS, CDR2 YFSETQ. The CDR3 bases are TGCGCCAGCAGCTGGGACAGTGGGAGCTCCTACGAGCAGTACTTC. This translates into CASSWDSGSSYEQYF.

This clone was recorded only once. The chain joins TRBV10-2 to TRBJ2-3; D call uncertain. The CDR3 runs 15 residues. Looked up from germline, CDR1 is WSHSY and CDR2 is SAAADI. The V and J ends lost 5 bases and 1 base respectively, with 13 bases between them. The CDR3 protein is CASSSTQARTDTQYF. CDR3 DNA: TGCGCCAGCAGTAGTACGCAGGCCCGCACAGATACGCAGTATTTT.

V usage is TRBV20-1 and J usage is TRBJ2-1; D is possibly TRBD1 (6 bases). CDR1 and CDR2 (germline): DFQATT, SNEGSKA (reference sequence). The CDR3 is 10 amino acids. V shed 7 bases and J shed 10 bases, with 11 bases lying between them. The DNA of the CDR3 is TGCAGTGGGGGGCTCCTCGAGCAGTTCTTC. Amino acid sequence: CSGGLLEQFF.

The count of this clone is one. The chain couples TRBV13 to TRBJ2-3; D gene uncertain. CDR3 length: 13 residues. Trimming pared 5 bases from V and 4 bases from J, leaving 10 bases between. CDR1 is PRHDT, CDR2 FYEKMQ, per germline (reference sequence). This CDR3 reads CASSVRFADTQYF. For the CDR3, the DNA is TGTGCCAGCAGCGTAAGGTTCGCAGATACGCAGTATTTT. The whole variable domain, filled in from reference TRBV13 and TRBJ2-3, reads AAGVIQSPRHLIKEKRETATLKCYPIPRHDTVYWYQQGPGQDPQFLISFYEKMQSDKGSIPDRFSAQQFSDYHSELNMSSLELGDSALYFCASSVRFADTQYFGPGTRLTVL.

In its sample, this clone was seen a few times. The rearrangement uses TRBV7-8 and TRBJ1-2; D unresolved. The CDR3 totals 12 residues. V was cut by 0 bases and J by 7 bases, with 6 bases left in between. Germline loops: CDR1 SGHVS, CDR2 FQNEAQ. The CDR3 region is CASSLAYGGYTF. As DNA, the CDR3 is TGTGCCAGCAGCTTAGCATATGGTGGCTACACCTTC.

The chain carries TRBV7-9 and TRBJ2-1, with 15 bases matching TRBD2. Trimming cost V 3 bases and J 6 bases; bases outside gene matches: 12. The CDR3 is 19 residues long. Germline V gene lookup returns CDR1 SEHNR and CDR2 FQNEAQ (reference sequence). DNA for the CDR3: TGTGCCAGCAGCTTCCCGGGACTAGCGGGAGGCAGAACAGGCAATGAGCAGTTCTTC. This codes for CASSFPGLAGGRTGNEQFF.

The rearrangement uses TRBV7-3 and TRBJ2-1; TRBD2 matches at 13 bases. Germline loops: CDR1 SGHTA, CDR2 FQGTGA. The CDR3 spans 15 residues. Trimming cost V 5 bases and J 7 bases; bases outside gene matches: 5. The CDR3 loop reads CASSRELAGGNEQFF. CDR3 in DNA: TGTGCCAGCAGCCGCGAACTAGCGGGAGGGAATGAGCAGTTCTTC. The full variable domain, its missing parts supplied by reference TRBV7-3 and TRBJ2-1, is GAGVSQTPSNKVTEKGKYVELRCDPISGHTALYWYRQSLGQGPEFLIYFQGTGAADDSGLPNDRFFAVRPEGSVSTLKIQRTERGDSAVYLCASSRELAGGNEQFFGPGTRLTVL.

This chain connects TRBV2 to TRBJ2-7, with D possibly matching TRBD2 (6 bases). The V and J ends lost 5 bases and 2 bases respectively, with 13 bases between them. The length of the CDR3 is 14 residues. Per the germline V gene, CDR1 is SNHLY and CDR2 is FYNNEI. CDR3 DNA sequence: TGTGCCAGCAGTATTCTTGGCGGGGCCTACGAGCAGTACTTC. It encodes CASSILGGAYEQYF. The variable domain in full, with the rest retrieved from reference TRBV2 and TRBJ2-7, is EPEVTQTPSHQVTQMGQEVILRCVPISNHLYFYWYRQILGQKVEFLVSFYNNEISEKSEIFDDQFSVERPDGSNFTLKIRSTKLEDSAMYFCASSILGGAYEQYFGPGTRLTVT.

The rearrangement links TRBV6-1 to TRBJ2-6, with TRBD1 identical over 7 bases. V dropped 6 bases and J dropped 3; count of bases not matched to a gene: 2. Germline assignment: CDR1 MNHNS and CDR2 SASEGT. The CDR3 is made up of 14 amino acids. The CDR3 sequence is CASRGGGGANVLTF. The CDR3 DNA reads TGTGCCAGCAGAGGGGGCGGTGGGGCCAACGTCCTGACTTTC.

The chain has TRBV7-9 and TRBJ2-7, with 9 bases that match TRBD1. After removal of 11 bases from V and 2 bases from J, the junction contained 4 bases not matched to a gene. The CDR3 spans 12 residues. Germline lookup yields CDR1 SEHNR and CDR2 FQNEAQ (reference sequence). The CDR3 protein is CAGGTGPYEQYF. CDR3 in DNA: TGTGCCGGCGGGACAGGGCCCTACGAGCAGTACTTC.

The chain employs TRBV7-9 and TRBJ1-4; D is possibly TRBD1 (5 bases). The CDR3 consists of 14 residues. Germline CDR1 is SEHNR and CDR2 is FQNEAQ (reference sequence). Trimming took 0 bases from V and 3 from J, leaving 5 bases between them. Here the CDR3 reads CASSLARANEKLFF. The CDR3 DNA sequence: TGTGCCAGCAGCTTAGCCAGGGCTAATGAAAAACTGTTTTTT.

The V gene is TRBV6-6, the J gene TRBJ2-7, with TRBD2 matching over 11 bases. Trimming took 6 bases from V and 5 from J; bases not matched to a gene: 6. The CDR3 is 14 amino acids. The germline V gene encodes CDR1 MNHNY and CDR2 SVGAGI (reference sequence). CDR3 loop: CASSPASGRNEQYF. Here the CDR3 DNA reads TGTGCCAGCAGCCCCGCTAGCGGGAGGAACGAGCAGTACTTC.

V usage is TRBV7-3 and J usage is TRBJ1-4, with D possibly TRBD1 on 5 matching bases. Germline CDR1 is SGHTA and CDR2 is FQGTGA. CDR3 length equals 15 residues. V shed 5 bases and J shed 3 bases, with 13 bases lying between them. The chain's CDR3 is CASSLPGFPNEKLFF. The CDR3 nucleotides are TGTGCCAGCAGCCTTCCAGGGTTCCCTAATGAAAAACTGTTTTTT.

As for this clone: One end of the junction does not line up with germline, which may come from a read error. The V and J genes are TRBV7-9 and TRBJ2-1; no clear D gene. The CDR3 is 13 amino acids. Per germline, CDR1 SEHNR and CDR2 FQNEAQ (reference sequence). The CDR3 protein is CASSLLSYDEQFF. As DNA, the CDR3 is TGTGCCAGCAGCTTACTATCCTACGATGAGCAGTTCTTC.

This CDR3 reads CASSVATGGTSFDEQYF. In DNA form, the CDR3 reads TGTGCCAGCAGCGTAGCTACCGGAGGGACTAGCTTCGACGAGCAGTACTTC. The gene calls are TRBV9 and TRBJ2-7, with TRBD2 matching 9 bases. The CDR3 length is 17 residues. CDR1 SGDLS and CDR2 YYNGEE come from the germline V gene. The ends lost 0 bases at V and 5 bases at J; junction bases unmatched: 12.

The V call is TRBV10-3, the J call TRBJ2-7; 12 nucleotides agree with TRBD1. From germline, CDR1 is ENHRY and CDR2 SYGVKD. Trimming at V came to 8 bases and at J to 5 bases, leaving 4 bases not matched to a gene. CDR3 length: 13 amino acids. For the CDR3, the DNA is TGTGCCATCGGGGACAGGGGGCAAGACGAGCAGTACTTC. This sequence encodes CAIGDRGQDEQYF.